This T cell receptor beta chain is drawn from a study of T cell responses to AZD1222 COVID-19 vaccine. Of note for this clone: Its antigen is unidentified.

TCRdb's table, derived via immunoSEQ multiplex PCR, lists solely in-frame clones and lacks some. The sample comprises over 110,000 clones, more than 85% of which are singletons, and 12% rests with the top ten. The study's findings and limits: The donor group comprised mostly white British people and more females; the analysis possibly underestimated clonal diversity. It was only after the peak T cell response that any repertoires were sampled. Spike-specific TCR breadth and depth grew following two AZD1222 doses.

The clonotype originates from an adult who had recovered from COVID-19. The specimen was peripheral blood, collected after recovery from COVID-19.

CDR3 loop: CASSLYGGTGDTQYF. The DNA of the CDR3 is TGTGCCAGCAGCTTATATGGGGGGACGGGAGATACGCAGTATTTT. The gene calls are TRBV7-2 and TRBJ2-3; D may be TRBD2 (6 bases). This CDR3 contains 15 residues. Trimming pared 2 bases from V and 5 bases from J, leaving 14 bases between. Germline assignment: CDR1 SGHTA and CDR2 FQGNSA.